The 28 T cell receptor beta chains below all came from one sample that was sequenced in a study of shared clonotypes between healthy human individuals. Profiling relied on immunoSEQ multiplex PCR, and the TCRdb table lists in-frame clones only, not all of them. The sample comprises about 470,000 clones, 79% of which are singletons, and 13% rests with the top ten. Sample: PBMCs. These receptors originate from a woman between 35 and 50 years old in good health. Some clones in this sample may be carry-over from other donors' samples.

As concerns this clone: The junction departs from germline at one end; a sequencing error may be responsible. The chain joins TRBV7-7 to TRBJ2-5; 7 nucleotides line up with TRBD1. Germline assignment: CDR1 SSHAT and CDR2 FNYEAQ (reference sequence). This CDR3 has 14 amino acids. The CDR3 region has the DNA TGTGCTAGCAGCTTACAGGGGAATGGGGAGACCCAGTACTTC. Protein sequence: CASSLQGNGETQYF.

This clone is a singleton in its sample. A far larger clone lies a single base away; this is likely a read error. The gene calls are TRBV6-1 and TRBJ2-7; 7 positions agree with TRBD1. CDR1 MNHNS and CDR2 SASEGT come from the germline V gene. The CDR3 length is 12 residues. J gave up 2 bases and V 8 bases, and 3 bases lay outside the gene matches. The DNA of the CDR3 is TGTGCCAGCGCGACAGGGACCTACGAGCAGTACTTC. Residues: CASATGTYEQYF.

The V call is TRBV12-5, the J call TRBJ2-5; TRBD1 aligns across 11 bases. Looked up from germline, CDR1 is LGHNT and CDR2 is FRNRAP. The CDR3 is made up of 15 amino acids. The V segment lost 2 bases and the J segment 4 bases; nucleotides outside the gene matches: 3. CDR3 amino acids: CASGLMGQGVETQYF. Here the CDR3 DNA reads TGTGCTAGTGGTTTGATGGGACAGGGGGTAGAGACCCAGTACTTC. The full variable domain, rest sourced from reference TRBV12-5 and TRBJ2-5, is DARVTQTPRHKVTEMGQEVTMRCQPILGHNTVFWYRQTMMQGLELLAYFRNRAPLDDSGMPKDRFSAEMPDATLATLKIQPSEPRDSAVYFCASGLMGQGVETQYFGPGTRLLVL.

CDR3 sequence reads: CASGMGLAGARGTGELFF. In nucleotides, the CDR3 is TGTGCTAGTGGGATGGGACTAGCGGGAGCCCGGGGGACCGGGGAGCTGTTTTTT. The chain employs TRBV12-5 and TRBJ2-2, with 14 positions matching TRBD2. Germline V gives CDR1 LGHNT, CDR2 FRNRAP. The trim removed 6 bases at V and 5 bases at J, leaving 11 bases unmatched. The CDR3 spans 18 residues. Using reference TRBV12-5 and TRBJ2-2 for the parts outside the CDR3, the full variable domain is DARVTQTPRHKVTEMGQEVTMRCQPILGHNTVFWYRQTMMQGLELLAYFRNRAPLDDSGMPKDRFSAEMPDATLATLKIQPSEPRDSAVYFCASGMGLAGARGTGELFFGEGSRLTVL.

The V and J genes are TRBV2 and TRBJ1-3; no firm D call. Germline CDR1 reads SNHLY; CDR2 reads FYNNEI. Trimming removed 2 bases at V and 2 bases at J, with 7 bases between. The CDR3 contains 14 residues. CDR3 region: CASSEWQAGNTIYF. Written as DNA, the CDR3 is TGTGCCAGCAGTGAATGGCAGGCTGGAAACACCATATATTTT.

The chain links TRBV28 to TRBJ2-5; D ambiguous. The CDR3 is made up of 16 amino acids. Trimming took 2 bases from V and 2 from J, leaving 15 bases between them. Germline V gene lookup returns CDR1 MDHEN and CDR2 SYDVKM. The DNA for the CDR3 is TGTGCCAGCAGTTTAATGGCCTTAGGGCTTCAAGAGACCCAGTACTTC. Translating it yields CASSLMALGLQETQYF.

The genes are TRBV6-1 and TRBJ2-7; 8 bases line up with TRBD1. V lost 6 bases, J lost 0 bases, and 7 bases stayed unmatched. This CDR3 comprises 15 residues. Germline CDR1 MNHNS, CDR2 SASEGT. This CDR3 is CASSETGGSSYEQYF. The CDR3 nucleotides read TGTGCCAGCAGCGAAACAGGGGGAAGCTCCTACGAGCAGTACTTC.

This rearrangement joins TRBV10-3 to TRBJ2-7; TRBD2 might be the D (5 bases). Trimming stripped 8 bases from V and 5 bases from J, with 13 bases between. The CDR3 length is 12 residues. The germline V gene has CDR1 ENHRY and CDR2 SYGVKD. The CDR3 DNA reads TGTGCCATCGAGGGTAGTAACGACGAGCAGTACTTC. Translating gives CAIEGSNDEQYF.

The V gene is TRBV4-1, the J gene TRBJ1-4; the D gene is possibly TRBD1 (5 bases). V was clipped by 5 bases and J by 8 bases, with 9 bases between them. Germline assignment: CDR1 MGHRA and CDR2 YSYEKL. CDR3 length equals 12 residues. The chain's CDR3 is CASSYGGEKLFF. CDR3 in DNA: TGCGCCAGCAGCTACGGGGGAGAAAAACTGTTTTTT.

The rearrangement joins TRBV30 to TRBJ1-4, with D perhaps TRBD1 (5 bases). Between the trimmed V and J ends, which lost 7 bases and 12 bases, there was a span of 24 bases. The CDR3 has 14 amino acids. Germline values: CDR1 GTSNPN, CDR2 SVGIG (reference sequence). In nucleotides, the CDR3 is TGTGCCTCAAGCACAGGTGGGGTTTTTACGGAACTGTTTTTT. Protein: CASSTGGVFTELFF.

Written as DNA, the CDR3 is TGTGCCAGCAGCCGACTAGCGGGGTACAATGAGCAGTTCTTC. Encoded protein: CASSRLAGYNEQFF. J is TRBJ2-1 and V is TRBV6-5; 11 nucleotides match TRBD2. The CDR3 consists of 14 residues. Germline V gene sequence: CDR1 MNHEY, CDR2 SVGAGI. Trimming removed 6 bases from V and 4 bases from J; junction bases left unmatched: 2.

The genes are TRBV15 and TRBJ2-3, with 7 bases that match TRBD1. This CDR3 spans 15 amino acids. Per the germline V gene, CDR1 is LNHNV and CDR2 is YYDKDF (reference sequence). V was clipped by 1 base and J by 3 bases; unmatched bases: 4. The CDR3 coding sequence is TGTGCCACCAGCAGAGTAAAGACAGGGACAGATACGCAGTATTTT. Encoded protein: CATSRVKTGTDTQYF.

The chain uses TRBV7-2 and TRBJ1-1; possibly TRBD1 for D (5 bases). This CDR3 spans 15 amino acids. With 5 bases removed from V and 3 bases from J, the gap between germline ends came to 16 bases. Per the germline V gene, CDR1 is SGHTA and CDR2 is FQGNSA. The CDR3 DNA reads as TGTGCCAGCAGCCCCCTTTATGGGGCGGACACTGAAGCTTTCTTT. It encodes CASSPLYGADTEAFF.

The chain links TRBV29-1 to TRBJ1-2; 10 bases agree with TRBD1. Germline CDR1 and CDR2: SQVTM and ANQGSEA. Trimming removed 7 bases from V and 5 bases from J; junction bases left unmatched: 4. This CDR3 has 12 amino acids. The CDR3 sequence is CSDWTGGYGYTF. CDR3 DNA: TGCAGCGACTGGACAGGGGGGTATGGCTACACCTTC.

V gene TRBV18 combines with J gene TRBJ2-7; weak D call: TRBD1 (5 bases). Germline values: CDR1 KGHSH, CDR2 LQKENI. The CDR3 runs to 16 residues. Trimming left V 3 bases short and J 2 bases short, with 17 bases between. The CDR3 spells CASSPSQGVGTYEQYF. The CDR3 bases are TGTGCCAGCTCACCTTCCCAGGGTGTGGGGACCTACGAGCAGTACTTC.

The chain couples TRBV7-2 to TRBJ2-7, with D tentatively TRBD2 (5 bases). Germline lookup yields CDR1 SGHTA and CDR2 FQGNSA. V was pared by 5 bases and J by 3 bases, with 14 bases between. The length of the CDR3 is 14 residues. CDR3 coding DNA: TGTGCCAGCAGCCCTTCTGGGAGTTACTACGAGCAGTACTTC. Translated, it gives CASSPSGSYYEQYF.

The gene calls are TRBV10-3 and TRBJ2-7, with TRBD1 matching over 7 bases. V lost 3 bases to trimming and J lost 0 bases; unmatched junction nucleotides: 5. The CDR3 extends over 15 amino acids. Germline V gene data show CDR1 as ENHRY and CDR2 as SYGVKD. Written as DNA, the CDR3 is TGTGCCATCAGTGACCCGACAGGGAGCTCCTACGAGCAGTACTTC. Amino acids: CAISDPTGSSYEQYF.

This CDR3 reads CASSLDRVPMNTEAFF. The CDR3 DNA follows: TGTGCCAGCAGCTTGGACAGGGTCCCAATGAACACTGAAGCTTTCTTT. The chain carries TRBV5-8 and TRBJ1-1; the D gene is possibly TRBD1 (6 bases). V lost 0 bases to trimming and J lost 0 bases, with 12 bases between them. The CDR3 is made up of 16 amino acids. CDR1 and CDR2 (germline): SGHTS, YDEGEE.

This chain joins TRBV7-8 and TRBJ2-3; 9 nucleotides align to TRBD2. The ends lost 1 base at V and 3 bases at J; junction bases unmatched: 5. Per the germline V gene, CDR1 is SGHVS and CDR2 is FQNEAQ. The CDR3 is 16 amino acids. The CDR3 reads CASSLVVTSGTDTQYF. DNA for the CDR3: TGTGCCAGCAGCTTAGTAGTAACTAGCGGGACAGATACGCAGTATTTT.

V and J are TRBV27 and TRBJ2-5; TRBD2 matches 7 bases. Germline CDR1 MNHEY, CDR2 SMNVEV (reference sequence). V dropped 9 bases and J dropped 5; count of bases not matched to a gene: 12. The CDR3 is 14 amino acids. CDR3 in DNA: TGTGCCAGTTCGCCCCGGCGCGGGAGTGAGACCCAGTACTTC. It yields the protein CASSPRRGSETQYF.

J is TRBJ2-7 and V is TRBV6-6, with D perhaps matching TRBD1 (5 bases). V was cut by 4 bases and J by 0 bases, with 13 bases left in between. This CDR3 is 15 amino acids long. CDR1 MNHNY and CDR2 SVGAGI come from the germline V gene (reference sequence). The CDR3 DNA reads TGTGCCAGCAGTTTCGGACATACGAGCTCCTACGAGCAGTACTTC. Translating it yields CASSFGHTSSYEQYF.

This clone was recorded once. The J gene is TRBJ1-1, the V gene TRBV30; D remains ambiguous. V was clipped by 8 bases and J by 0 bases, with 13 bases between them. Germline values: CDR1 GTSNPN, CDR2 SVGIG (reference sequence). The CDR3 sequence is 13 residues long. The CDR3 DNA sequence: TGTGCCCGGACGGAGGGCCTGAACACTGAAGCTTTCTTT. Its protein product is CARTEGLNTEAFF.

Concerning this clone: Because the CDR3's place on the DNA is in doubt, the DNA is left out and the CDR3 is given as listed by TCRdb. The chain couples TRBV28 to TRBJ2-7; the table assigns TRBD2, which was not confirmed against the DNA. The germline CDR1 and CDR2 sequences are MDHEN and SYDVKM. The CDR3 numbers 15 amino acids, ends counted. Here the CDR3 reads CASSTSTSGNYEQYF.

The genes are TRBV5-1 and TRBJ2-5; D tentatively fits TRBD1 or TRBD2 (5 bases each). The CDR3 covers 15 residues. Germline loops: CDR1 SGHRS, CDR2 YFSETQ. Trimming took 4 bases from V and 4 from J, leaving 17 bases between them. The CDR3 bases are TGCGCCAGCAGCCCAGCCGGGGCGCTGTCAGAGACCCAGTACTTC. It translates to CASSPAGALSETQYF.

J is TRBJ2-2 and V is TRBV28; no definite D call. Looked up from germline, CDR1 is MDHEN and CDR2 is SYDVKM. The CDR3 loop spans 16 amino acids. V was trimmed by 5 bases and J by 4 bases, leaving 17 bases between them. The CDR3 DNA follows: TGTGCCAGCAGTCCCCAGACGGACCCGACCACCGGGGAGCTGTTTTTT. This translates into CASSPQTDPTTGELFF.

This chain uses TRBV7-2 with TRBJ2-5; no firm D call. Deletions cut 6 bases from V and 2 bases from J, with 13 bases between. The CDR3 runs 14 residues. Germline V CDR1 and CDR2: SGHTA, FQGNSA. In nucleotides, the CDR3 is TGTGCCAGCAGAGATAAGCAGCTTCAAGAGACCCAGTACTTC. The encoded protein is CASRDKQLQETQYF.

The V and J genes are TRBV27 and TRBJ1-1, with D possibly TRBD1 on 5 matching bases. V lost 6 bases and J 3 bases, leaving 14 bases between the germline ends. CDR3 size: 14 residues. Germline V CDR1 and CDR2: MNHEY, SMNVEV (reference sequence). The CDR3 DNA reads as TGTGCCAGCAGAAACCCCGGGGGATACACTGAAGCTTTCTTT. Translated, it gives CASRNPGGYTEAFF.

This clone was observed at least ten times. Other DNA sequences in the same sample also yield this CDR3. This sequence joins TRBV30 and TRBJ1-4; D unresolved. Trimming cost V 3 bases and J 7 bases, with 15 bases left between them. CDR1 is GTSNPN, CDR2 SVGIG, per germline (reference sequence). The CDR3 consists of 14 residues. The CDR3 region is CAWSATQPPEKLFF. DNA for the CDR3: TGTGCCTGGAGCGCCACTCAACCGCCTGAAAAACTGTTTTTT.